The rows below give T cell receptor beta chains drawn from one sample of a study of Graves' ophthalmopathy and Graves' hyperthyroidism. TCRdb recomputed calls from the multiplex PCR reads with MiXCR, one row per CDR3 protein. The repertoire includes roughly 600,000 distinct CDR3 sequences, under 45% of them detected once, and about 4.1% sits in the top ten. Sample: peripheral blood or thyroid tissue (not recorded which). Every receptor here comes from an adult man with Graves' hyperthyroidism. The CDR3 runs from the conserved cysteine through the conserved F or W. The D gene is left open where the match is weak. The listing skips clone size in some rows; elsewhere it reads once, few, many or a size class.

v_call: TRBV29-1
cdr3_length: 13
d_call: NA
clone_size: once
j_call: TRBJ1-5
cdr3_aa: CSLDPGSNQPQHF
cdr3_nt: TGCAGCTTAGATCCGGGGAGCAATCAGCCCCAGCATTTT

v_call: TRBV29-1
cdr3_length: 14
d_call: TRBD1
clone_size: NA
j_call: TRBJ1-2
cdr3_aa: CSGTMTGNNYGYTF
cdr3_nt: TGCAGCGGGACAATGACAGGGAACAACTATGGCTACACCTTC

v_call: TRBV15
cdr3_length: 14
d_call: NA
clone_size: NA
j_call: TRBJ2-5
cdr3_aa: CATSSDSFGETQYF
cdr3_nt: TGTGCCACCAGCAGTGATAGCTTCGGAGAGACCCAGTACTTC

v_call: TRBV15
cdr3_length: 9
d_call: NA
clone_size: NA
j_call: TRBJ1-4
cdr3_aa: CATSSDRFF
cdr3_nt: TGTGCCACCAGCAGTGACAGGTTTTTT

v_call: TRBV12-3/TRBV12-4
cdr3_length: 14
d_call: TRBD1
clone_size: NA
j_call: TRBJ1-2
cdr3_aa: CASSGGQMSYGYTF
cdr3_nt: TGTGCCAGCAGTGGGGGACAGATGAGCTATGGCTACACCTTC

v_call: TRBV20-1
cdr3_length: 16
d_call: TRBD2
clone_size: NA
j_call: TRBJ2-1
cdr3_aa: CSARATGLVSYNEQFF
cdr3_nt: TGCAGTGCTAGGGCTACGGGACTAGTCTCCTACAATGAGCAGTTCTTC

v_call: TRBV12-3/TRBV12-4
cdr3_length: 14
d_call: TRBD2
clone_size: many
j_call: TRBJ2-7
cdr3_aa: CASSFGTSGREQYF
cdr3_nt: TGTGCCAGCAGTTTCGGGACTAGCGGGAGAGAGCAGTACTTC

v_call: TRBV12-3/TRBV12-4
cdr3_length: 12
d_call: NA
clone_size: NA
j_call: TRBJ1-5
cdr3_aa: CASSFPHQPQHF
cdr3_nt: TGTGCCAGCAGTTTTCCTCATCAGCCCCAGCATTTT

v_call: TRBV19
cdr3_length: 13
d_call: TRBD1
clone_size: many
j_call: TRBJ1-1
cdr3_aa: CASNLGGATEAFF
cdr3_nt: TGTGCCAGTAACTTAGGGGGCGCGACTGAAGCTTTCTTT

v_call: TRBV9
cdr3_length: 15
d_call: NA
clone_size: once
j_call: TRBJ1-1
cdr3_aa: CASSVNGQLSTEAFF
cdr3_nt: TGTGCCAGCAGCGTAAACGGACAGCTGAGCACTGAAGCTTTCTTT

v_call: TRBV29-1
cdr3_length: 12
d_call: NA
clone_size: NA
j_call: TRBJ1-2
cdr3_aa: CSVELANYGYTF
cdr3_nt: TGCAGCGTTGAGTTGGCTAACTATGGCTACACCTTC

v_call: TRBV7-8
cdr3_length: 16
d_call: NA
clone_size: NA
j_call: TRBJ1-6
cdr3_aa: CASSLTESSYNPPLHF
cdr3_nt: TGTGCCAGCAGCTTAACCGAGAGCTCCTATAATCCACCCCTCCACTTT

v_call: TRBV20-1
cdr3_length: 15
d_call: NA
clone_size: many
j_call: TRBJ2-2
cdr3_aa: CSASGGSSNTGELFF
cdr3_nt: TGCAGTGCTAGTGGGGGGTCGTCGAACACCGGGGAGCTGTTTTTT

v_call: TRBV2
cdr3_length: 14
d_call: NA
clone_size: NA
j_call: TRBJ2-7
cdr3_aa: CASSQRQGLYEQYF
cdr3_nt: TGTGCCAGCAGCCAAAGACAGGGACTCTACGAGCAGTACTTC

v_call: TRBV7-8
cdr3_length: 13
d_call: NA
clone_size: many
j_call: TRBJ1-3
cdr3_aa: CASSSNSGNTIYF
cdr3_nt: TGTGCCAGCAGCTCCAACTCTGGAAACACCATATATTTT

v_call: TRBV7-2
cdr3_length: 14
d_call: NA
clone_size: many
j_call: TRBJ1-5
cdr3_aa: CASSLSQGSQPQHF
cdr3_nt: TGTGCCAGCAGCTTAAGTCAGGGTAGTCAGCCCCAGCATTTT

v_call: TRBV20-1
cdr3_length: 16
d_call: TRBD1
clone_size: NA
j_call: TRBJ2-2
cdr3_aa: CSAREDRGGSSGELFF
cdr3_nt: TGCAGTGCTAGGGAGGACAGGGGAGGTTCCTCCGGGGAGCTGTTTTTT